This T cell receptor beta chain is from a study of sequential checkpoint blockade in melanoma. The CDR3 sequence is 15 residues long. Trimming shortened V by 3 bases and J by 5 bases, and 15 bases separated the two germline ends. Germline values: CDR1 SGDLS, CDR2 YYNGEE. The assay was immunoSEQ multiplex PCR, and TCRdb's table has in-frame clones only and misses some. The top ten hold approximately 8.8% of the sample, which has thousands of clones, roughly 20% seen once. Treatment denoted: randomized to nivolumab then ipilimumab (arm A) or the reverse (arm B). This TCR derives from a human donor with melanoma. This rearrangement joins TRBV9 to TRBJ1-5; D gene ambiguous. The material was tumor tissue (inferred from file names), obtained from a patient given nivolumab and ipilimumab in sequence. In DNA, the CDR3 is TGTGCCAGCAGCGGTCGCGGGATTCCTGATCAGCCCCAGCATTTT. This gives the protein CASSGRGIPDQPQHF.